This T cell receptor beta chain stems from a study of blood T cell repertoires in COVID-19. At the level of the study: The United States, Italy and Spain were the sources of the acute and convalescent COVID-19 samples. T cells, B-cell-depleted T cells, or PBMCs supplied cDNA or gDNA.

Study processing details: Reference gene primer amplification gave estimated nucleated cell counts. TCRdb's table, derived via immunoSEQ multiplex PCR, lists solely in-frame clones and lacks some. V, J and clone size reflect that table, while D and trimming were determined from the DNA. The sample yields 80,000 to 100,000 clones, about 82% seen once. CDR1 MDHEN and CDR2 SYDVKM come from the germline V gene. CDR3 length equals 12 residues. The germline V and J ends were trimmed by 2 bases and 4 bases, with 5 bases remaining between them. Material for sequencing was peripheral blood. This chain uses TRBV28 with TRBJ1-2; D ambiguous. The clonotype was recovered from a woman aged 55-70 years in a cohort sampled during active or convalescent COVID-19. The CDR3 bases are TGTGCCAGCAGTTTAGGAGGCTATGGCTACACCTTC. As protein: CASSLGGYGYTF.